This passage covers 22 T cell receptor beta chains from one sample sequenced in a study of blood T cell repertoires in COVID-19 (TCRdb year 2020). Preparation of the library involved the immunoSEQ multiplex PCR assay. As stored in TCRdb, this immuneACCESS dataset retains in-frame rearrangements with V and J assigned. A fraction of the clones does not appear; measured against another copy, unresolved V genes explain less than half of the discrepancy, and the remainder lacks a known reason. Across this sample there are over 200,000 clones, with approximately 87% seen only once. The ten most abundant clones make up approximately 3.1% of the sample. The specimen was PBMCs or T cells enriched from blood (not recorded which). The origin of the receptors is a woman in her forties or fifties in a cohort exposed to, infected with or recovered from COVID-19 (not recorded which).

This clone was detected a few times. The chain carries TRBV7-2 and TRBJ2-2; D gene ambiguous. CDR3 length equals 14 residues. Trimming shortened V by 5 bases and J by 5 bases, and 12 bases separated the two germline ends. CDR1 SGHTA and CDR2 FQGNSA come from the germline V gene. The CDR3 spells CASSPGYGTGELFF. DNA of the CDR3: TGTGCCAGCAGCCCCGGGTACGGGACCGGGGAGCTGTTTTTT.

This chain links TRBV5-5 with TRBJ1-5; D is unclear. CDR1 and CDR2 (germline): SGHKS, YYEKEE (reference sequence). The CDR3 sequence is 15 residues long. V shed 0 bases and J shed 0 bases, with 7 bases lying between them. This CDR3 reads CASSLAQYSNQPQHF. CDR3 nucleotides: TGTGCCAGCAGCTTGGCGCAGTATAGCAATCAGCCCCAGCATTTT.

The CDR3 nucleotides read TGTGCCATCAGTGACCGAAACGACAGACTCTATGGCTACACCTTC. Amino acid sequence: CAISDRNDRLYGYTF. The rearrangement joins TRBV10-3 to TRBJ1-2; possibly TRBD1 for D (5 bases). Trimming pared 3 bases from V and 4 bases from J, leaving 15 bases between. CDR1 and CDR2 from the germline V gene are ENHRY and SYGVKD. The CDR3 is 15 residues long.

Comments on this clone: Other nucleotide sequences in the sample specify the same CDR3. The V and J genes are TRBV4-2 and TRBJ1-2; D unclear. The length of the CDR3 is 16 residues. The V and J ends lost 0 bases and 3 bases respectively, with 14 bases between them. Germline V gives CDR1 LGHNA, CDR2 YNFKEQ. The CDR3 nucleotides read TGTGCCAGCAGCCAAGATACGGGATACTCGTACTATGGCTACACCTTC. This sequence encodes CASSQDTGYSYYGYTF.

The table lists this clone with a count of one. The V and J genes are TRBV7-9 and TRBJ1-4, with 11 bases aligning to TRBD1. The CDR3 is made up of 15 amino acids. V shed 5 bases, J shed 8 bases, and the junction held 7 bases outside the gene matches. Germline assignment: CDR1 SEHNR and CDR2 FQNEAQ (reference sequence). CDR3 sequence: CASSTSRDRGEKLFF. The CDR3 region has the DNA TGTGCCAGCAGCACGAGCCGGGACAGGGGGGAAAAACTGTTTTTT.

This chain links TRBV5-1 with TRBJ2-1; 7 nucleotides line up with TRBD2. Per the germline V gene, CDR1 is SGHRS and CDR2 is YFSETQ. This CDR3 is built from 14 residues. With V trimmed by 4 bases and J by 5 bases, 6 bases remained unmatched. CDR3 sequence (DNA): TGCGCCAGCAGCCGCGGGACTACCGACAATGAGCAGTTCTTC. Its protein product is CASSRGTTDNEQFF.

The chain couples TRBV30 to TRBJ1-5; D gene ambiguous. Germline-derived CDR1 and CDR2 are GTSNPN and SVGIG (reference sequence). This CDR3 contains 14 residues. V lost 0 bases and J lost 4, with 10 bases in between. The DNA of the CDR3 is TGTGCCTGGAGTGTCCCTCGCGCTAATCAGCCCCAGCATTTT. Translation gives CAWSVPRANQPQHF.

V and J are TRBV27 and TRBJ2-7, with D maybe TRBD1 (6 bases). The CDR3 length is 13 residues. Germline values: CDR1 MNHEY, CDR2 SMNVEV (reference sequence). Trimming removed 7 bases from V and 5 bases from J, with 15 bases in between. CDR3 sequence reads: CASMVQGHNEQYF. CDR3 in DNA: TGTGCCAGCATGGTCCAGGGACACAACGAGCAGTACTTC.

The chain couples TRBV5-1 to TRBJ2-5, with 7 bases aligning to TRBD1. Germline CDR1 reads SGHRS; CDR2 reads YFSETQ. The CDR3 spans 14 residues. V shed 0 bases, J shed 3 bases, and the junction held 2 bases outside the gene matches. The CDR3 DNA reads as TGCGCCAGCAGCTTGGACAGGGGCGAAGAGACCCAGTACTTC. Its translation: CASSLDRGEETQYF.

The chain is built from TRBV11-3 and TRBJ2-7; D gene uncertain. The germline V gene has CDR1 SGHNT and CDR2 YENEEA. There are 14 residues in the CDR3. Between the trimmed V and J ends, which lost 0 bases and 1 base, there was a span of 7 bases. CDR3 DNA: TGTGCCAGCAGCTTAGACAGCGAATCCTACGAGCAGTACTTC. Its translation is CASSLDSESYEQYF.

The rearrangement links TRBV5-1 to TRBJ2-7; 10 nucleotides match TRBD2. This CDR3 comprises 16 residues. V lost 6 bases, J lost 7 bases, and 16 bases stayed unmatched. Germline CDR1 SGHRS, CDR2 YFSETQ. CDR3 DNA sequence: TGCGCCAGCACCCCTTCACTAGCGGGGCCCGACGGGGAGCAGTACTTC. This sequence encodes CASTPSLAGPDGEQYF. Based on the CDR3 plus reference TRBV5-1 and TRBJ2-7, the full variable domain is KAGVTQTPRYLIKTRGQQVTLSCSPISGHRSVSWYQQTPGQGLQFLFEYFSETQRNKGNFPGRFSGRQFSNSRSEMNVSTLELGDSALYLCASTPSLAGPDGEQYFGPGTRLTVT.

The chain has TRBV19 and TRBJ2-2; perhaps TRBD2 as D (6 bases). The CDR3 length is 13 residues. The V end was cut by 7 bases, the J end by 5 bases, with 11 bases between. Germline V lookup: CDR1 LNHDA, CDR2 SQIVND (reference sequence). The CDR3 DNA sequence: TGTGCCAGTACCGCGGGACCAACCGGGGAGCTGTTTTTT. It yields the protein CASTAGPTGELFF.

In nucleotides, the CDR3 is TGTGCCAGCAGTTACTCTGTACAGGGTAATTCACCCCTCCACTTT. Translation gives CASSYSVQGNSPLHF. The chain links TRBV6-5 to TRBJ1-6; a weak D match, TRBD1 (6 bases). V was shortened by 0 bases and J by 6 bases, with 9 bases between the two germline ends. The CDR3 loop spans 15 amino acids. Germline V CDR1 and CDR2: MNHEY, SVGAGI.

This rearrangement joins TRBV7-8 to TRBJ1-5; D not certain. V was pared by 4 bases and J by 6 bases, with 13 bases between. The germline gives CDR1 SGHVS, CDR2 FQNEAQ. CDR3 length equals 14 residues. The CDR3 region is CASSSSLLVQPQHF. CDR3 nucleotide sequence: TGTGCCAGCAGCTCGTCCCTTTTAGTTCAGCCCCAGCATTTT. The full variable domain, its missing parts supplied by reference TRBV7-8 and TRBJ1-5, is GAGVSQSPRYKVAKRGQDVALRCDPISGHVSLFWYQQALGQGPEFLTYFQNEAQLDKSGLPSDRFFAERPEGSVSTLKIQRTQQEDSAVYLCASSSSLLVQPQHFGDGTRLSIL.

This chain joins TRBV4-1 and TRBJ1-1, with TRBD1 identical over 7 bases. This CDR3 spans 17 amino acids. V gave up 1 base and J gave up 5 bases; unmatched junction bases: 13. The germline gives CDR1 MGHRA, CDR2 YSYEKL. CDR3 sequence: CASSQGPGQSGGTEAFF. The CDR3, as DNA: TGCGCCAGCAGCCAAGGACCGGGACAGTCAGGGGGGACTGAAGCTTTCTTT.

V and J are TRBV7-2 and TRBJ1-4; 8 positions match TRBD1. Germline-derived CDR1 and CDR2 are SGHTA and FQGNSA. The CDR3 is 15 amino acids. Trimming took 4 bases from V and 4 from J; bases not matched to a gene: 5. For the CDR3, the DNA is TGTGCCAGCAGCTCCCAGGGGGCGGTTAATGAAAAACTGTTTTTT. This codes for CASSSQGAVNEKLFF.

This chain uses TRBV18 with TRBJ1-2, with D hard to call. Germline-derived CDR1 and CDR2 are KGHSH and LQKENI. The V end lost 3 bases, the J end lost 6 bases, and 8 bases lay between the germline ends. The CDR3 consists of 12 residues. CDR3 sequence (DNA): TGTGCCAGCTCACCTGCTATGGATGGCTACACCTTC. Protein sequence: CASSPAMDGYTF.

The rearrangement joins TRBV27 to TRBJ1-6, with D unclear. This CDR3 has 15 amino acids. Looked up from germline, CDR1 is MNHEY and CDR2 is SMNVEV (reference sequence). V lost 8 bases and J lost 0, with 11 bases in between. In nucleotides, the CDR3 is TGTGCCAGCCGAGGGTGGAGCTCCTATAATTCACCCCTCCACTTT. Protein: CASRGWSSYNSPLHF.

The chain carries TRBV7-3 and TRBJ1-1; D remains ambiguous. The CDR3 extends over 13 amino acids. V was shortened by 4 bases and J by 5 bases, with 11 bases between the two germline ends. From germline, CDR1 is SGHTA and CDR2 FQGTGA. In DNA form, the CDR3 reads TGTGCCAGCAGCTCCGGCGCTAGGACTGAAGCTTTCTTT. Protein product: CASSSGARTEAFF. Based on the CDR3 plus reference TRBV7-3 and TRBJ1-1, the full variable domain is GAGVSQTPSNKVTEKGKYVELRCDPISGHTALYWYRQSLGQGPEFLIYFQGTGAADDSGLPNDRFFAVRPEGSVSTLKIQRTERGDSAVYLCASSSGARTEAFFGQGTRLTVV.

V and J are TRBV18 and TRBJ2-1, with unresolved D. Germline values: CDR1 KGHSH, CDR2 LQKENI. The CDR3 sequence is 14 residues long. The ends were cut back, 6 bases at V and 8 bases at J, with 17 bases in the middle. The CDR3 loop reads CASSSQIRLDEQFF. CDR3 coding DNA: TGTGCCAGCTCCTCACAGATCCGGCTCGATGAGCAGTTCTTC.

The chain couples TRBV14 to TRBJ2-3; D is possibly TRBD1 (5 bases). Per the germline V gene, CDR1 is SGHDN and CDR2 is FVKESK. V lost 4 bases and J lost 2, with 10 bases in between. The CDR3 loop spans 14 amino acids. The CDR3 sequence is CASSLRQYTDTQYF. The CDR3 DNA sequence: TGTGCCAGCAGCCTTAGACAGTACACAGATACGCAGTATTTT.

CDR3 amino acids: CASSAGGEGYEQYF. CDR3 sequence (DNA): TGTGCCAGCAGCGCCGGGGGAGAGGGCTACGAGCAGTACTTC. The chain employs TRBV9 and TRBJ2-7, with a weak D call TRBD2 (6 bases). This CDR3 is built from 14 residues. V gave up 3 bases and J gave up 3 bases, with 13 bases separating them. Germline CDR1 is SGDLS and CDR2 is YYNGEE.